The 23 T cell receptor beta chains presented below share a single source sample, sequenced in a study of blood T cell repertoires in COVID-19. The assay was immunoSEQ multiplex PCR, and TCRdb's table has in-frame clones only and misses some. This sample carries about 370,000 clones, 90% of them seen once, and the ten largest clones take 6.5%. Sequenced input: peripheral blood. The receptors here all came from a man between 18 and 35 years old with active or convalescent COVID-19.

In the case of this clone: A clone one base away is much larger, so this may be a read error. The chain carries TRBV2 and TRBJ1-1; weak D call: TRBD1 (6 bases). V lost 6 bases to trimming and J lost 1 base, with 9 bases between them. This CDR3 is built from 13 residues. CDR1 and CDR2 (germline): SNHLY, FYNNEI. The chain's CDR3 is CASSPQGNTEAFF. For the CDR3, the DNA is TGTGCCAGCAGCCCACAGGGGAACACTGAAGCTTTCTTT.

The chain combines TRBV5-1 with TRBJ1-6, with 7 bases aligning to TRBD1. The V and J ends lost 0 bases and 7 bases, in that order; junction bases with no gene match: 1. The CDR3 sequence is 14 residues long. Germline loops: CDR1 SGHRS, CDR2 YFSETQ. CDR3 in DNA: TGCGCCAGCAGCTTGGGGGACAGAAATTCACCCCTCCACTTT. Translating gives CASSLGDRNSPLHF.

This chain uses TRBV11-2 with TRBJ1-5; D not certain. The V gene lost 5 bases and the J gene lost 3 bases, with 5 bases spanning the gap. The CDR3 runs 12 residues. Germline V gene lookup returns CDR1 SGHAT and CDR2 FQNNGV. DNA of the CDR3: TGTGCCAGCAGCAATCTCAATCAGCCCCAGCATTTT. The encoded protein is CASSNLNQPQHF. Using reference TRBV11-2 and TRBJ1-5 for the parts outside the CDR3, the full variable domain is EAGVAQSPRYKIIEKRQSVAFWCNPISGHATLYWYQQILGQGPKLLIQFQNNGVVDDSQLPKDRFSAERLKGVDSTLKIQPAKLEDSAVYLCASSNLNQPQHFGDGTRLSIL.

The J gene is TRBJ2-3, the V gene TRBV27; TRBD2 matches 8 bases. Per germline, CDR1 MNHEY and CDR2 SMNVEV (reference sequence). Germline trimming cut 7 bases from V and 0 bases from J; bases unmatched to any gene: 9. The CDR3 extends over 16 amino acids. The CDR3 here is CASIPQSGRSTDTQYF. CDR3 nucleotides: TGTGCCAGCATCCCCCAAAGCGGGAGAAGCACAGATACGCAGTATTTT.

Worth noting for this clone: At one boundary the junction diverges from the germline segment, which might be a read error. The CDR3 DNA reads as TGTGCCAGCAGCGTAGGCCCGGGGGTGGGCTCTGGGGCCAACGTGCTGACTTTC. As protein: CASSVGPGVGSGANVLTF. The chain is built from TRBV9 and TRBJ2-6; perhaps TRBD2 as D (6 bases). The CDR3 runs 18 residues. Germline CDR1 reads SGDLS; CDR2 reads YYNGEE.

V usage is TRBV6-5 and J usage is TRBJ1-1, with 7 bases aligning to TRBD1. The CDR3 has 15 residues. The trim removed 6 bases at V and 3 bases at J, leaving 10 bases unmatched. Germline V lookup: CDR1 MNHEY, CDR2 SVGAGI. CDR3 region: CASRLDRAGHTEAFF. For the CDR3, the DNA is TGTGCCAGCAGGCTAGACAGGGCTGGGCACACTGAAGCTTTCTTT.

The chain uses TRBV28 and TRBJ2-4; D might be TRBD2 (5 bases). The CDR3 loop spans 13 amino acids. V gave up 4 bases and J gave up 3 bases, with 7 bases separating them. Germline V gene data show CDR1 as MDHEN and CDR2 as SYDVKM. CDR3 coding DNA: TGTGCCAGCAGTTCAGCGGACAAAAACATTCAGTACTTC. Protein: CASSSADKNIQYF.

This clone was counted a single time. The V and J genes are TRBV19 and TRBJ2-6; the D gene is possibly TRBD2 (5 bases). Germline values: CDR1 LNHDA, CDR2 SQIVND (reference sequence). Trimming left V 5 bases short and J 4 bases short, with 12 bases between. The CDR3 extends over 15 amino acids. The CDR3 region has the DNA TGTGCCAGTAGTCGGCAGCGGTACGGGGCCAACGTCCTGACTTTC. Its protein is CASSRQRYGANVLTF.

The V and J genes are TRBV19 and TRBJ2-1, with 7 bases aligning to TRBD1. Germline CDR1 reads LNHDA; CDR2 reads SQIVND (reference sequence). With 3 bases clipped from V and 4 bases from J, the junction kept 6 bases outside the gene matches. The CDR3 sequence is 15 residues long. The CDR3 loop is CASSIVGTVYNEQFF. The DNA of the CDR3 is TGTGCCAGTAGTATCGTTGGGACAGTATACAATGAGCAGTTCTTC.

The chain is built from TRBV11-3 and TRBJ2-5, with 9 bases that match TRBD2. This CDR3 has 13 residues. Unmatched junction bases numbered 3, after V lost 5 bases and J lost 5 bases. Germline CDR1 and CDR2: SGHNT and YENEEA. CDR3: CASSRGGAETQYF. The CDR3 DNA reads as TGTGCCAGCAGCCGCGGGGGGGCTGAGACCCAGTACTTC.

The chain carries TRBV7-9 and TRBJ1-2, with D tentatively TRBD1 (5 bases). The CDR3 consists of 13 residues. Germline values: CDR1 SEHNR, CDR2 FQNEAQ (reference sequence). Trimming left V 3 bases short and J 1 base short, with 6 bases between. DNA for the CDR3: TGTGCCAGCAGCTTGGGGGGTAACTATGGCTACACCTTC. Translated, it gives CASSLGGNYGYTF.

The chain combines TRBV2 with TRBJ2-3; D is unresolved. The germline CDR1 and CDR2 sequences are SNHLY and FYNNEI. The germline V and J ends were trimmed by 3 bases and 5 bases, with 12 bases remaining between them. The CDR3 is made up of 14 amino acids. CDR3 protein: CASSEVALKDTQYF. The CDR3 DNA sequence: TGTGCCAGCAGTGAGGTAGCTCTCAAAGATACGCAGTATTTT.

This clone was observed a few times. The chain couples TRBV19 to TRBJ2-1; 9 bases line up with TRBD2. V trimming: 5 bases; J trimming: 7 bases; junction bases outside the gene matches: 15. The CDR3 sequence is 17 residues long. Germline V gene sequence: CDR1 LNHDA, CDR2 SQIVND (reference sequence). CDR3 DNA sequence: TGTGCCAGTAGTCCGCCAGGTTTTGGTAGCGGGGGAAATGAGCAGTTCTTC. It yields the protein CASSPPGFGSGGNEQFF.

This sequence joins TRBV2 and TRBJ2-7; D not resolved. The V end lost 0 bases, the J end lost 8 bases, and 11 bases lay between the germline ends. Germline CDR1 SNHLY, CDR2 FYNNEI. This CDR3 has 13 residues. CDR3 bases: TGTGCCAGCAGTGAAGCCCCCGGTTTACAGCAGTACTTC. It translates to CASSEAPGLQQYF.

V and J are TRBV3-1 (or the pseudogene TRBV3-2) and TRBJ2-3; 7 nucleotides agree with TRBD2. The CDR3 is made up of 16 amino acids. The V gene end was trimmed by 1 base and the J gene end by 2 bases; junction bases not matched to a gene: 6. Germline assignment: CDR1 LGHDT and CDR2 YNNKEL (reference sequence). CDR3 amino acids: CASSQGTSLFTDTQYF. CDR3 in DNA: TGTGCCAGCAGCCAAGGGACTAGTCTTTTCACAGATACGCAGTATTTT.

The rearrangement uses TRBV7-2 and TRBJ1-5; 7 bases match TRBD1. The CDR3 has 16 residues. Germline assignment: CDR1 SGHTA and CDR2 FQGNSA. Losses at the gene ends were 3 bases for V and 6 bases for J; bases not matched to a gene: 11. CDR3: CASSLQPEGAGQPQHF. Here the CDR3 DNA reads TGTGCCAGCAGCTTGCAGCCCGAGGGGGCGGGTCAGCCCCAGCATTTT.

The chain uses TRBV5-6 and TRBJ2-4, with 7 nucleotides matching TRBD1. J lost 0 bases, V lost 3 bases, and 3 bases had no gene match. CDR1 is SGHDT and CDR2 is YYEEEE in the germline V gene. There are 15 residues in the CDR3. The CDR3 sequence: CASSSGQLAKNIQYF. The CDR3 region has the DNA TGTGCCAGCAGCTCGGGACAGCTAGCCAAAAACATTCAGTACTTC.

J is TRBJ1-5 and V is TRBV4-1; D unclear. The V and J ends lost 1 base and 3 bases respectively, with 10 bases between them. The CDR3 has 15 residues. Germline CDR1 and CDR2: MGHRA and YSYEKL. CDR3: CASSQGRGNNQPQHF. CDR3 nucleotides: TGCGCCAGCAGCCAAGGTCGGGGAAACAATCAGCCCCAGCATTTT.

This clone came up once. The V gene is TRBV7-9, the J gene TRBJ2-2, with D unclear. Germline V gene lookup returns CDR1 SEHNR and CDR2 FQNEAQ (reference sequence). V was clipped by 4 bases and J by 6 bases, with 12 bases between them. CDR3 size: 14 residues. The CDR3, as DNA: TGTGCCAGCAGCTCTCTATCATCCCCCGGGGAGCTGTTTTTT. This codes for CASSSLSSPGELFF.

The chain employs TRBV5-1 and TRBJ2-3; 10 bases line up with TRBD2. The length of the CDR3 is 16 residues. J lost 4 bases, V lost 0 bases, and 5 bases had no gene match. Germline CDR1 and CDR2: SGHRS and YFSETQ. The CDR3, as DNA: TGCGCCAGCAGCTTGGAGGGAAGCGGGGGGGCAGATACGCAGTATTTT. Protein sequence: CASSLEGSGGADTQYF.

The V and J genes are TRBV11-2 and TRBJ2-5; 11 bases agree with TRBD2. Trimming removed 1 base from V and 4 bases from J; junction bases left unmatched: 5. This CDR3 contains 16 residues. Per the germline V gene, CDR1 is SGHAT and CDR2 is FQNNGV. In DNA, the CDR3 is TGTGCCAGCAGCTTAGTTAGCGGGAGGGCCTCAGAGACCCAGTACTTC. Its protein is CASSLVSGRASETQYF.

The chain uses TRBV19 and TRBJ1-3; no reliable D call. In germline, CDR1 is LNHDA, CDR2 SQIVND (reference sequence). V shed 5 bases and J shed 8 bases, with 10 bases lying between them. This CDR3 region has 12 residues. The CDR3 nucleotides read TGTGCCAGTAGTGGAGGTTGGGACACCATATATTTT. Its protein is CASSGGWDTIYF.

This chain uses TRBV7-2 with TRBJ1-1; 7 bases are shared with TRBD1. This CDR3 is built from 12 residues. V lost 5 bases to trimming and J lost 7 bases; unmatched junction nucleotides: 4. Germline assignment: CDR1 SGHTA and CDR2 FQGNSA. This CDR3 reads CASSRRTGEAFF. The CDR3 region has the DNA TGTGCCAGCAGCCGACGGACAGGTGAAGCTTTCTTT.